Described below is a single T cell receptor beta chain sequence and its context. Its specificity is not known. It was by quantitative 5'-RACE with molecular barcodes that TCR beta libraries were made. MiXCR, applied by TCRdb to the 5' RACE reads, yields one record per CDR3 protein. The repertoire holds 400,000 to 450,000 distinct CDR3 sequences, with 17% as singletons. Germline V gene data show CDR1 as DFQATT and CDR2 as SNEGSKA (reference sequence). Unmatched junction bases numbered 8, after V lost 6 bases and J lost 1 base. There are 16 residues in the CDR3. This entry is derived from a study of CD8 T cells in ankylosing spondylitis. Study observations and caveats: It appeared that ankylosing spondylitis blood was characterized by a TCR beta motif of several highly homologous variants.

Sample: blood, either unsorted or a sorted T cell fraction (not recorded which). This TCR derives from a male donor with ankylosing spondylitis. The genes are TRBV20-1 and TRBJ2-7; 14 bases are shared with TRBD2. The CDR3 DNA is TGCAGTGCCAAGGGACTAGCGGGAGTCCCTTCCTACGAGCAGTACTTC. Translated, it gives CSAKGLAGVPSYEQYF.